Listed here are 5 T cell receptor beta chains from one sample, sequenced in a study of response to subunit inactivated influenza vaccine (dated by TCRdb to 2016 to 2018). Libraries were constructed by RT-PCR. The sequencing machine was an Illumina HiSeq 2500. The raw public data were reprocessed by TCRdb itself: fastp quality trimming at Q25, MiXCR clonotype calling, in-frame beta chains only. Rows with one shared CDR3 protein collapse into an entry with the most common genes and DNA. The table for this sample lists 550,000 to 800,000 distinct CDR3 sequences; approximately 14% of them were counted only once. The ten largest clonotypes hold 11% of the sample. The sample consisted of PBMCs from blood, taken 12 days after vaccination. All receptors come from a man aged 50-59 years who received an inactivated influenza vaccine. Donor details come from another sample of the same person, matched by shared clones.

This clonotype was seen more than once but under ten times. V gene TRBV7-9 combines with J gene TRBJ1-2; tentatively, D is TRBD1 (5 bases). The ends were cut back, 2 bases at V and 5 bases at J, with 9 bases in the middle. This CDR3 has 13 amino acids. CDR1 is SEHNR, CDR2 FQNEAQ, per germline (reference sequence). The DNA of the CDR3 is TGTGCCAGCAGCTTACCCGGACAATATGGCTACACCTTC. It translates to CASSLPGQYGYTF.

This clonotype was seen a handful of times. The chain is built from TRBV10-3 and TRBJ2-7, with 8 bases lining up with TRBD1. V gave up 0 bases and J gave up 7 bases; unmatched junction bases: 8. CDR3 length: 15 amino acids. The germline CDR1 and CDR2 sequences are ENHRY and SYGVKD. This CDR3 reads CAISESGQGHGEQYF. The DNA of the CDR3 is TGTGCCATCAGTGAGTCCGGACAGGGTCATGGTGAGCAGTACTTC.

This clonotype was detected ten times or more. The chain joins TRBV20-1 to TRBJ2-7; 11 bases are a match to TRBD2. From germline, CDR1 is DFQATT and CDR2 SNEGSKA (reference sequence). The CDR3 contains 13 residues. The J segment lost 2 bases and the V segment lost 5 bases, leaving 2 bases of the junction unmatched. The CDR3 here is CSAGTSGAYEQYF. CDR3 DNA sequence: TGCAGTGCTGGGACTAGCGGCGCCTACGAGCAGTACTTC.

This clonotype came up a few times. This rearrangement joins TRBV20-1 to TRBJ2-7, with D possibly called TRBD1 or TRBD2 (5 bases each). Trimming removed 3 bases from V and 3 bases from J, with 12 bases in between. The CDR3 has 13 residues. CDR1 and CDR2 (germline): DFQATT, SNEGSKA (reference sequence). CDR3 in amino acids: CSARDLGDYEQYF. CDR3 nucleotides: TGCAGTGCTAGGGACCTGGGGGACTACGAGCAGTACTTC.

This chain links TRBV2 with TRBJ2-3, with TRBD1 as a possible D gene (6 bases). The CDR3 sequence is 15 residues long. Germline V gene sequence: CDR1 SNHLY, CDR2 FYNNEI. Trimming took off 1 base at V and 2 bases at J, with 10 bases between the two ends. The chain's CDR3 is CASSEGGLATDTQYF. As DNA, the CDR3 is TGTGCCAGCAGTGAAGGGGGGCTAGCCACAGATACGCAGTATTTT.